A selection of T cell receptor beta chains follows, all from one sample in a study of identical twins. TCRdb processed the 5' RACE reads anew with MiXCR; each CDR3 protein has one entry. The table records about 260,000 distinct CDR3 sequences, around 6.6% of them present only once. The same sample was also used in a study of yellow fever vaccine responses in identical twins.

The sequenced sample consisted of memory (CD45RO+) T cells sorted from blood. The source of these receptors is a woman aged 18-29 years in good health. The CDR3 runs from the conserved cysteine through the conserved F or W. D genes are given only for firm matches. Expanded clones get a size class; other rows say once, few or many, or leave the size out.

TRBD2	TRBV12-3/TRBV12-4	TRBJ2-5	many	CASSFRAGAETQYF	TGTGCCAGCAGTTTCCGAGCGGGAGCCGAGACCCAGTACTTC
TRBD2	TRBV12-3/TRBV12-4	TRBJ2-7	many	CASRLAGGRYEQYF	TGTGCCAGCAGGTTAGCGGGAGGGCGGTACGAGCAGTACTTC
.	TRBV5-1	TRBJ2-5	many	CASSLNVEETQYF	TGCGCCAGCAGCCTGAACGTGGAGGAGACCCAGTACTTC
.	TRBV5-1	TRBJ2-5	many	CASSLGDLAYETQYF	TGCGCCAGCAGCTTGGGGGACTTGGCGTACGAGACCCAGTACTTC
.	TRBV28	TRBJ1-5	.	CASSADSSNQPQHF	TGTGCCAGCAGTGCCGACAGTAGCAATCAGCCCCAGCATTTT
TRBD1	TRBV7-7	TRBJ2-1	few	CASSLEGTVSYNEQFF	TGTGCCAGCAGCTTAGAAGGGACAGTAAGCTACAATGAGCAGTTCTTC
.	TRBV6-4	TRBJ2-3	many	CASSDSRGSDTQYF	TGTGCCAGCAGTGACTCGAGGGGGTCAGATACGCAGTATTTT
.	TRBV2	TRBJ1-5	few	CASSSLAANQPQHF	TGTGCCAGCAGTTCTTTGGCCGCTAATCAGCCCCAGCATTTT
.	TRBV3-1	TRBJ2-6	once	CASRNSGANVLTF	TGTGCCAGCAGAAACTCTGGGGCCAACGTCCTGACTTTC
.	TRBV9	TRBJ2-2	many	CASSGGFSYKGELFF	TGTGCCAGCAGCGGAGGTTTTAGTTATAAGGGGGAGCTGTTTTTT